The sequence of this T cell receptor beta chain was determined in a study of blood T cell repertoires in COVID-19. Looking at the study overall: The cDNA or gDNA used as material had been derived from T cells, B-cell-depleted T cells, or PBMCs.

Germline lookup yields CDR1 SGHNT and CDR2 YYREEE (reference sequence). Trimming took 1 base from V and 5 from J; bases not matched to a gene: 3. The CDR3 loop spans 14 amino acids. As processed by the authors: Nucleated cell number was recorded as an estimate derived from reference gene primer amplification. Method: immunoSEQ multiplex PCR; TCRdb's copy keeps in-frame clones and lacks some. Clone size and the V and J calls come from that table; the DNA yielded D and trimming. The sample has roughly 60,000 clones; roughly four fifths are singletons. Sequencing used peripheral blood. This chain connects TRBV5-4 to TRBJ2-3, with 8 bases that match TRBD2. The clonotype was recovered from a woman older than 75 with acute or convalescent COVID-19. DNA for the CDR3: TGTGCCAGCAGCTTGTCTGCGGGAGGAGATACGCAGTATTTT. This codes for CASSLSAGGDTQYF.